Below are 7 T cell receptor beta chains sequenced from a single sample in a study of regulatory T cells in long-lasting Graves disease. Sample time point: newly diagnosed GD, antithyroid drugs for less than 3 months. PBMC RNA served as the TCR library source. Relying on iRepertoire HTBI primers and Arm-PCR of CDR3 regions, the team built TCR beta libraries. TCRdb processed the multiplex PCR reads anew with MiXCR; each CDR3 protein has one entry. This sample carries roughly 500,000 distinct CDR3 sequences, more than 10% of them seen once, and the ten largest clones take roughly 8.9%. These data also formed part of another study, on T cells in Graves' hyperthyroidism and ophthalmopathy.

Sequencing used peripheral blood mononuclear cells (PBMCs), obtained at new diagnosis, from a patient treated with antithyroid drugs. These receptors were collected from a woman aged 25 to 39 with Graves disease.

This clonotype was counted many times. This sequence joins TRBV6-1 and TRBJ2-1; D perhaps matches TRBD2 (6 bases). The CDR3 contains 15 residues. V was cut by 1 base and J by 3 bases, with 10 bases left in between. Germline loops: CDR1 MNHNS, CDR2 SASEGT. DNA for the CDR3: TGTGCCAGCAGTGAAGTTGCGGGGAACTACAATGAGCAGTTCTTC. This codes for CASSEVAGNYNEQFF.

This clonotype was detected many times. The chain recombines TRBV29-1 with TRBJ2-7; TRBD2 agrees at 11 bases. J gave up 4 bases and V 6 bases, and 11 bases lay outside the gene matches. The CDR3 spans 15 residues. Germline V gives CDR1 SQVTM, CDR2 ANQGSEA. Here the CDR3 DNA reads TGCAGCGTAGTATCAACTAGCGGGAGAGGGTACGAGCAGTACTTC. It yields the protein CSVVSTSGRGYEQYF.

Concerning this clonotype: The junction shows a germline mismatch at one end, possibly a read error. The chain joins TRBV11-2 to TRBJ1-4; D is unclear. The CDR3 sequence is 14 residues long. The germline CDR1 and CDR2 sequences are SGHAT and FQNNGV. For the CDR3, the DNA is TGTGCCAGCAGTGATTCACCAACTAATGGAAAACTGTTTTTT. Protein: CASSDSPTNGKLFF.

This clonotype was recorded many times. J is TRBJ2-7 and V is TRBV7-2; 7 bases are shared with TRBD2. J lost 7 bases, V lost 1 base, and 13 bases had no gene match. The CDR3 has 16 amino acids. In germline, CDR1 is SGHTA, CDR2 FQGNSA. CDR3: CASSLGGSNIGIEQYF. As DNA, the CDR3 is TGTGCCAGCAGCTTAGGCGGGAGTAACATAGGCATTGAGCAGTACTTC. Filled out from reference TRBV7-2 and TRBJ2-7, the complete variable domain reads GAGVSQSPSNKVTEKGKDVELRCDPISGHTALYWYRQSLGQGLEFLIYFQGNSAPDKSGLPSDRFSAERTGGSVSTLTIQRTQQEDSAVYLCASSLGGSNIGIEQYFGPGTRLTVT.

The V gene is TRBV4-3, the J gene TRBJ2-1; D is uncertain. The CDR3 covers 13 residues. Germline loops: CDR1 LGHNA, CDR2 YSLEER. V gave up 1 base and J gave up 8 bases, with 9 bases separating them. The CDR3 nucleotides read TGCGCCAGCAGCCAAGTTTCCAATTATGAGCAGTTCTTC. This gives the protein CASSQVSNYEQFF.

V and J are TRBV7-3 and TRBJ2-7; TRBD1 agrees at 7 bases. The CDR3 is 16 amino acids. The ends lost 3 bases at V and 3 bases at J; junction bases unmatched: 11. CDR1 is SGHTA, CDR2 FQGTGA, per germline. The CDR3 here is CASSFSPRDRVYEQYF. The CDR3 DNA reads TGTGCCAGCAGCTTCTCTCCCCGTGACAGGGTCTACGAGCAGTACTTC.

This clonotype was seen a handful of times. The chain employs TRBV20-1 and TRBJ1-5; 10 nucleotides align to TRBD1. Germline CDR1 and CDR2: DFQATT and SNEGSKA (reference sequence). This CDR3 is 12 amino acids long. The trim removed 6 bases at V and 7 bases at J, leaving 3 bases unmatched. The CDR3 reads CSAGQGEQPQHF. CDR3 nucleotides: TGCAGTGCAGGACAGGGGGAACAGCCCCAGCATTTT.